What follows describes a single T cell receptor beta chain. This entry is derived from a study of blood T cell repertoires in COVID-19. The CDR3 totals 14 residues. V lost 3 bases and J 2 bases, leaving 10 bases between the germline ends. The germline V gene encodes CDR1 SGHTA and CDR2 FQGTGA. Assay used: immunoSEQ multiplex PCR; TCRdb lists only in-frame clones, some missing. The sample contains 250,000 to 400,000 clones, more than 90% of which appear only once. The age range of participants was about 18 to 95 years, with residence in about two dozen US areas. The origin of this receptor is a man between 60 and 75 years old who had recovered from COVID-19. What was sequenced was PBMCs or T cells enriched from blood (not recorded which). The chain combines TRBV7-3 with TRBJ2-5; no clear D gene. The CDR3 DNA follows: TGTGCCAGCAGCTTTGGCGGAGCGCAAGAGACCCAGTACTTC. It is translated as CASSFGGAQETQYF.